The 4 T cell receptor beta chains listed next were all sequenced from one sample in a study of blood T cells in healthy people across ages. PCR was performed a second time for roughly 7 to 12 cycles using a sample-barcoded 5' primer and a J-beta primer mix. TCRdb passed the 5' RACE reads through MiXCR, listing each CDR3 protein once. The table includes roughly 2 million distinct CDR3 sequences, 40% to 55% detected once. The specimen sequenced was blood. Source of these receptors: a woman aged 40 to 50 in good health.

The CDR3, as DNA: TGTGCCAGCTCAAGGGACAAGGGAGAGACCCAGTACTTC. Translating it yields CASSRDKGETQYF. The genes are TRBV18 and TRBJ2-5; D is perhaps TRBD1 (6 bases). Germline CDR1 and CDR2: KGHSH and LQKENI. The ends were cut back, 5 bases at V and 4 bases at J, with 11 bases in the middle. This CDR3 region has 13 residues.

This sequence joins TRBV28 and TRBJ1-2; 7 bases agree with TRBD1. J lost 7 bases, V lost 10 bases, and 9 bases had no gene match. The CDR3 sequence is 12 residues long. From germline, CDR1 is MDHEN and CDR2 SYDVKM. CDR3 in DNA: TGTGCCACCAGGACACAGGGGATTGGCTACACCTTC. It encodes CATRTQGIGYTF.

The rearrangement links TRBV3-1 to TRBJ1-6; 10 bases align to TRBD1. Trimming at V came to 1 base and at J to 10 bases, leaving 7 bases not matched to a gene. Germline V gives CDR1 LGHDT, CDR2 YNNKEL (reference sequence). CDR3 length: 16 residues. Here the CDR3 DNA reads TGTGCCAGCAGCCAAGGCCCCGGGACAGGGGCATCACCCCTCCACTTT. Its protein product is CASSQGPGTGASPLHF.

The CDR3 loop is CATSDPAGGNQETQYF. DNA for the CDR3: TGTGCCACCAGTGATCCCGCGGGGGGGAATCAAGAGACCCAGTACTTC. The chain employs TRBV24-1 and TRBJ2-5, with 9 bases matching TRBD2. The CDR3 runs 16 residues. With V trimmed by 3 bases and J by 2 bases, 6 bases remained unmatched. The germline gives CDR1 KGHDR, CDR2 SFDVKD.